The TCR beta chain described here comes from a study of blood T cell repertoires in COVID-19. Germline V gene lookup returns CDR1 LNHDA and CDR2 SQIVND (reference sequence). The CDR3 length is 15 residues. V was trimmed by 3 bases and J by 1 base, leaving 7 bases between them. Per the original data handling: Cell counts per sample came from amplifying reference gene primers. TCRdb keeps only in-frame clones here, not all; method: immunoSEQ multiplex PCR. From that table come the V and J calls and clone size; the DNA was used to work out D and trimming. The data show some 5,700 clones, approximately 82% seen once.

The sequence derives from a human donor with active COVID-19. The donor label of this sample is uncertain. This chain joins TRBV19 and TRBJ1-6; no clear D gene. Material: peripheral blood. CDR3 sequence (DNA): TGTGCCAGTAGTATCGGTGGTTCCTATAATTCACCCCTCCACTTT. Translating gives CASSIGGSYNSPLHF.